Below are 23 T cell receptor beta chains sequenced from a single sample in a study of T cells expressing NK-cell markers. TCRdb re-called the 5' RACE reads; every CDR3 protein appears as one record, without DNA. The listing records about 140,000 distinct CDR3 sequences. The sample taken for sequencing was blood T cells: a sorted CD56 or NKG2C T cell subset, CD4+ or CD8+ T cells, or bulk PBMC T cells (not recorded which). Receptors originate from a man aged 18 to 29 in good health.

The J gene is TRBJ2-5, the V gene TRBV4-1; the D call of TRBD2 rests on TCRdb alone, since no DNA is present to check it. The CDR3 covers 16 residues. Germline CDR1 and CDR2: MGHRA and YSYEKL. CDR3 sequence reads: CASQEVLRAESETQYF.

J is TRBJ2-1 and V is TRBV12-3 or TRBV12-4. The CDR3 totals 13 residues. The CDR3 here is CAGWQGAYNEQFF.

The rearrangement links TRBV25-1 to TRBJ2-7; TCRdb's D call of TRBD1 is untestable without DNA. The CDR3 has 15 residues. CDR1 and CDR2 from the germline V gene are MGHDK and SYGVNS. The CDR3 protein is CASSQTGGQLYEQYF.

The gene calls are TRBV12-3 or TRBV12-4 and TRBJ2-5; as DNA is missing, the TRBD2 call by TCRdb cannot be tested. There are 16 residues in the CDR3. The CDR3 is CASSLGPGSSQETQYF.

This chain joins TRBV7-3 and TRBJ1-5; the TCRdb D gene call, TRBD1, has no DNA to confirm it. CDR1 SGHTA and CDR2 FQGTGA come from the germline V gene. The CDR3 extends over 13 amino acids. Here the CDR3 reads CASSWGGRQPQHF.

The V and J genes are TRBV20-1 and TRBJ2-1; TCRdb's D call of TRBD2 is untestable without DNA. CDR3 length: 16 amino acids. Germline values: CDR1 DFQATT, CDR2 SNEGSKA (reference sequence). CDR3 protein: CSATPRDWQSYNEQFF.

V gene TRBV28 combines with J gene TRBJ2-5; checking the TCRdb D call of TRBD2 is not possible without DNA. CDR3 length equals 15 residues. From germline, CDR1 is MDHEN and CDR2 SYDVKM. CDR3 loop: CASSTRLELQETQYF.

The genes are TRBV11-1 and TRBJ2-2; the D gene TCRdb calls, TRBD1, cannot be checked with no DNA. CDR3 length: 18 amino acids. Germline-derived CDR1 and CDR2 are SGHAT and FQDESV (reference sequence). The CDR3 loop is CASSSGQGSNRHTGELFF.

This chain joins TRBV5-6 and TRBJ2-7; TCRdb proposes TRBD1, but this gene call is untestable without DNA. This CDR3 has 16 amino acids. From germline, CDR1 is SGHDT and CDR2 YYEEEE. The CDR3 here is CASSLAAGRSGYEQYF.

V usage is TRBV20-1 and J usage is TRBJ1-2; TCRdb selects TRBD1, and the lack of DNA leaves this call unchecked. The CDR3 is 11 amino acids. Germline CDR1 DFQATT, CDR2 SNEGSKA (reference sequence). CDR3 residues: CSARPTVDYTF.

The chain's CDR3 is CASGNTYQETQYF. The gene calls are TRBV7-9 and TRBJ2-5. CDR1 and CDR2 (germline): SEHNR, FQNEAQ (reference sequence). The CDR3 spans 13 residues.

The chain couples TRBV6-4 to TRBJ2-3; TCRdb's assignment of TRBD2 cannot be checked, as there is no DNA. This CDR3 region has 14 residues. Per the germline V gene, CDR1 is MRHNA and CDR2 is SNTAGT. The CDR3 reads CASSDRTEGDTQYF.

The chain links TRBV7-2 to TRBJ1-1; there is no DNA to check the TCRdb D call of TRBD1. The CDR3 runs to 14 residues. The germline V gene encodes CDR1 SGHTA and CDR2 FQGNSA. This chain's CDR3 is CASSTGGASTEAFF.

The gene calls are TRBV18 and TRBJ2-7. CDR3 length: 12 residues. CDR1 KGHSH and CDR2 LQKENI come from the germline V gene. CDR3 region: CASSPPEYEQYF.

The chain has TRBV11-2 and TRBJ2-5. Germline CDR1 SGHAT, CDR2 FQNNGV. The CDR3 contains 15 residues. The CDR3 protein is CASSLSRGPSETQYF.

The CDR3 reads CASSLTGAPSSGNTIYF. The chain employs TRBV7-6 and TRBJ1-3; TCRdb names TRBD1, which stays unverified in the absence of DNA. Germline CDR1 SGHVS, CDR2 FNYEAQ. This CDR3 has 17 residues.

This sequence joins TRBV20-1 and TRBJ2-7; TCRdb designates TRBD1, a call that cannot be tested without DNA. The CDR3 extends over 15 amino acids. The germline CDR1 and CDR2 sequences are DFQATT and SNEGSKA (reference sequence). This CDR3 is CSAGTYGDPTYEQYF.

The J gene is TRBJ2-1, the V gene TRBV12-3 or TRBV12-4; the TCRdb D gene call, TRBD1, has no DNA to confirm it. The CDR3 has 14 amino acids. The CDR3 here is CASDRDRDYNEQFF.

The V gene is TRBV30, the J gene TRBJ2-3; TCRdb calls TRBD2, which cannot be checked without DNA. Looked up from germline, CDR1 is GTSNPN and CDR2 is SVGIG (reference sequence). The CDR3 has 13 residues. The CDR3 sequence: CAWGLAGGDTQYF.

This chain links TRBV5-4 with TRBJ2-7; TCRdb selects TRBD2, and the lack of DNA leaves this call unchecked. This CDR3 region has 15 residues. Germline CDR1 and CDR2: SGHNT and YYREEE (reference sequence). CDR3 protein: CASSWGVPSGSEQYF.

The V gene is TRBV11-2, the J gene TRBJ1-5. Germline CDR1 and CDR2: SGHAT and FQNNGV. The CDR3 loop spans 17 amino acids. The CDR3 region is CASSLDWAGEGNQPQHF.

The chain links TRBV7-6 to TRBJ2-3; TCRdb picks TRBD1, but there is no DNA to check that call. The CDR3 is made up of 15 amino acids. Per the germline V gene, CDR1 is SGHVS and CDR2 is FNYEAQ. The chain's CDR3 is CASSWTGGLADTQYF.

The chain uses TRBV7-2 and TRBJ2-1; the D call of TRBD2 rests on TCRdb alone, since no DNA is present to check it. Germline CDR1 SGHTA, CDR2 FQGNSA. This CDR3 contains 14 residues. The CDR3 spells CASSPQGSGHEQFF. Filled out from reference TRBV7-2 and TRBJ2-1, the complete variable domain reads GAGVSQSPSNKVTEKGKDVELRCDPISGHTALYWYRQSLGQGLEFLIYFQGNSAPDKSGLPSDRFSAERTGGSVSTLTIQRTQQEDSAVYLCASSPQGSGHEQFFGPGTRLTVL.